Listed here is a single T cell receptor (beta chain). Its cognate antigen has yet to be identified. The sample holds no much larger clone one base away, and base qualities are not on file. The donors were healthy, HIV-negative adults with no recently reported acute infections or vaccinations. Only Caucasian adults living in Nashville, Tennessee, USA were represented among the donors. For unsorted samples, roughly 91 million PBMCs were counted, and genomic DNA was extracted using the QIAamp DNA Blood Mini kit. Blood was obtained by leukapheresis, after which PBMCs were separated by Ficoll-Histopaque density gradient centrifugation and cryopreserved in liquid nitrogen vapor phase. The entry originates in a study of shared clonotypes between healthy human individuals (dated by TCRdb to about 2020). Turning to the overall study: A few men and a couple of women, aged 18 to 49 years, made up the cohort. The study deeply sequenced blood TCR repertoires of five healthy adults to estimate repertoire size and the extent of clonotype sharing between individuals. Each donor's leukapheresis produced roughly between roughly 0.85 and 9.5 billion PBMCs. Libraries were prepared and TCR repertoires were sequenced by different laboratories using diverse techniques, in order to increase sequencing depth and limit assay-specific biases.

Points the paper makes about the study in general: Sampling was limited to blood, and TCR repertoires in tissue likely differ from TCR repertoires in blood. Because the study included a small number of donors, the genetic and exposure-history diversity represented was limited. Pairwise subsampling indicated that sequencing depth was expected to affect the degree of clonotype sharing among donors.

Using the deep immunoSEQ assay, multiplex PCR amplified TCR CDR3 regions from genomic DNA. Genomic DNA extracted from each cell subset was distributed evenly over all wells of several immunoSEQ 96-well plates, and each plate served as one replicate. For unsorted PBMC, each replicate PCR was loaded with about 280 ng genomic DNA, equivalent to tens of thousands of T cell genomes. Genomic DNA from unsorted PBMC was sequenced over ten immunoSEQ deep assay plates. The purified libraries were quantified using a Qubit 3.0 fluorometer, sized with a Bioanalyzer 2100, and then quantified again using the KAPA Library Quantification kit. Every immunoSEQ 96-well plate was sequenced on a dedicated single-read 150-cycle Illumina NextSeq 550 flow cell. As for the authors' bioinformatics: The immunoSEQ output contained only junctional sequences without quality scores, so filtering could not match that applied to full-length reads. To assign V/J genes and CDR3, sequences were annotated against IMGT germline references using PyIR, a Python wrapper for IgBLAST v1.9. Reads were filtered out if the reads had weak V/J assignments (E-value above 1e-6), no CDR3, stop codons, out-of-frame junctions, or ambiguous translated residues. V3J clonotypes were defined by identical inferred V gene, J gene, and CDR3 amino acid sequence. To compute the percentage overlap between repertoires, the number of shared unique clonotypes was divided by the size of the smaller repertoire. RTK rarefaction, the Chao1 estimator, and Recon v2.1 estimates of unobserved clonotypes were used to assess repertoire richness. In its TCRdb copy, this immuneACCESS table keeps in-frame sequences only and misses some clones. Where compared with another copy, unresolved V genes explain less than half of these, and the others have no known cause. V and J calls and clone size are given by that table; D and trimming were obtained from the DNA. This sample lists some 500,000 clones; more than 70% were detected once. The ten largest clones capture 12% of the sample.

The germline V gene (reference sequence) gives CDR1 as SGHNT and CDR2 as YYREEE. V was cut back by 4 bases and J by 4 bases, leaving a gap of 12 bases between them. Its CDR3 holds 14 amino acids, cysteine through phenylalanine. The read is trimmed to its CDR3 DNA, 42 bases read in frame from base 1. Recombination linked TRBV5-4 to TRBJ1-5, with the identity of the D gene unclear. The source material was PBMCs. The clonotype was recovered from a woman aged 40 to 50 in good health. Some clones in this sample may be carry-over from other donors' samples. DNA sequence: TGTGCCAGCAGCCATGGACCGACGAATCAGCCCCAGCATTTT. Translated, this gives CASSHGPTNQPQHF.